What follows describes a single T cell receptor beta chain. Looked up from germline, CDR1 is SGHVS and CDR2 is FQNEAQ. Trimming stripped 5 bases from V and 8 bases from J, with 13 bases between. This CDR3 comprises 13 residues. The data were produced by immunoSEQ multiplex PCR, yet TCRdb's version contains in-frame clones alone and is incomplete. The sample shows just over 150,000 clones, approximately 90% of them seen only once. This sample was included in a study of control samples from healthy donors and cancer patients. This clonotype was sampled from a man aged 25 to 40 in good health. The sample consisted of blood. V gene TRBV7-8 combines with J gene TRBJ2-1, with a tentative D call TRBD1 (6 bases). In DNA, the CDR3 is TGTGCCAGCAGCGCCGACAGGACCCATGAGCAGTTCTTC. It encodes CASSADRTHEQFF.